This record covers a single T cell receptor (beta chain). No antigen is known for it. The sample originates from a study of PD-1 blockade in classical Hodgkin lymphoma. Time point defined: newly diagnosed, previously untreated cHL patient sample. Magnetic depletion of non-target cells from thawed PBMCs yielded purified CD8+ T cells. Untreated, newly diagnosed classical Hodgkin lymphoma PBMCs were comparators. The protocol was immunoSEQ multiplex PCR, while the TCRdb copy is restricted to in-frame clones and leaves out a portion. The sample consists of about 9,500 clones, 80% to 90% of them appearing once. Germline lookup yields CDR1 MNHEY and CDR2 SMNVEV (reference sequence). The CDR3 sequence is 15 residues long. Trimming at V came to 6 bases and at J to 0 bases, leaving 8 bases not matched to a gene. General study findings and limits: No one has yet defined what causes the repertoire differences, which may be disease activity or prior therapy. The study reported lower baseline TCR diversity in newly diagnosed patients than in healthy donors.

The sequencing input was CD8+ T cells from blood. The gene calls are TRBV27 and TRBJ2-7, with 7 bases matching TRBD2. This clonotype was sampled from a human donor with classical Hodgkin lymphoma. CDR3 DNA sequence: TGTGCCAGCAGGATGCGGGGGACGAGCTCCTACGAGCAGTACTTC. Amino acid sequence: CASRMRGTSSYEQYF.